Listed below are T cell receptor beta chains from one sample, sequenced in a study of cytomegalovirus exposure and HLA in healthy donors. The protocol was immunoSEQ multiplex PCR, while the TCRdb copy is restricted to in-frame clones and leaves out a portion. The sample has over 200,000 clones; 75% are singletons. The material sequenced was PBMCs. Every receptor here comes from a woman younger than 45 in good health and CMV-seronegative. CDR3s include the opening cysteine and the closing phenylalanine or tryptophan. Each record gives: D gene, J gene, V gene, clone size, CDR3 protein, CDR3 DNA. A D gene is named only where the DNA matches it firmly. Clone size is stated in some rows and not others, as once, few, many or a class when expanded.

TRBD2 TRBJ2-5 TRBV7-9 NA CASSLPGLAGAKETQYF TGTGCCAGCAGCTTGCCCGGACTAGCGGGGGCTAAAGAGACCCAGTACTTC
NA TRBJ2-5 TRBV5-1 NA CASSVSIQETQYF TGCGCCAGCAGCGTAAGCATACAAGAGACCCAGTACTTC
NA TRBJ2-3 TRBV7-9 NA CASSLVPSGTDTQYF TGTGCCAGCAGCCTCGTCCCTAGCGGCACAGATACGCAGTATTTT
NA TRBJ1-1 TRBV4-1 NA CASSQTGNTEAFF TGCGCCAGCAGCCAGACAGGGAACACTGAAGCTTTCTTT
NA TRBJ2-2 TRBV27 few CASSFGTETGELFF TGTGCCAGCAGTTTTGGAACAGAGACCGGGGAGCTGTTTTTT
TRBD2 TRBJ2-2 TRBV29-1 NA CSVEGLVRPGELFF TGCAGCGTTGAGGGACTAGTGCGACCCGGGGAGCTGTTTTTT
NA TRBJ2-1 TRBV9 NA CASSYREKSYNEQFF TGTGCCAGCAGCTACAGGGAAAAGTCCTACAATGAGCAGTTCTTC
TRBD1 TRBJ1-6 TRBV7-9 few CASSLQGGSPLHF TGTGCCAGCAGCCTACAGGGGGGTTCACCCCTCCACTTT
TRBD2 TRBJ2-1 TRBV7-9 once CASSFSGREGYNEQFF TGTGCCAGCAGTTTTAGCGGGAGGGAGGGCTACAATGAGCAGTTCTTC
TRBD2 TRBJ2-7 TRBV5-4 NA CASSPPLGGGDPPEQYF TGTGCCAGCAGCCCTCCTTTGGGCGGGGGAGACCCTCCCGAGCAGTACTTC
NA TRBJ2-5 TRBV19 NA CASSISSLAETQYF TGTGCCAGTAGTATATCGTCCCTAGCGGAGACCCAGTACTTC
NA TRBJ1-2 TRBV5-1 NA CASSLEGLNGYTF TGCGCCAGCAGCCTGGAGGGACTAAATGGCTACACCTTC
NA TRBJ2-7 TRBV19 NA CASSIGQPYEQYF TGTGCCAGTAGTATCGGACAGCCCTACGAGCAGTACTTC
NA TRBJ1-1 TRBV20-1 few CSASYMRGAFF TGCAGTGCTAGTTATATGAGAGGAGCTTTCTTT
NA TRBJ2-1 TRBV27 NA CARPRTGGNEQFF TGTGCCAGACCGCGGACCGGGGGCAATGAGCAGTTCTTC
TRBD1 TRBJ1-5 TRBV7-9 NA CSSSLDREGGENQPQHF TGTTCCAGCAGCCTCGACAGGGAAGGAGGGGAAAATCAGCCCCAGCATTTT
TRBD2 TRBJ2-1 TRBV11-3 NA CASSSSRGGTSQFF TGTGCCAGCAGCTCCTCCCGGGGGGGGACCTCGCAGTTCTTC
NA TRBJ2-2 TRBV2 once CASRWTESNTGELFF TGTGCCAGCAGATGGACAGAGTCGAACACCGGGGAGCTGTTTTTT
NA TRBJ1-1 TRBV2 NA CASSFDSLSTEAFF TGTGCCAGCAGTTTTGACAGCCTGAGCACTGAAGCTTTCTTT
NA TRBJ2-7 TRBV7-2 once CASRQGGPSYEQYF TGTGCCAGCAGGCAAGGGGGTCCCTCCTACGAGCAGTACTTC
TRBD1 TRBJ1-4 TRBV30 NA CAWTEPQGADEKLFF TGTGCCTGGACAGAACCCCAGGGGGCTGATGAAAAACTGTTTTTT
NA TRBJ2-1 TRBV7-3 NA CASSVGQPNEQFF TGTGCCAGCAGCGTCGGACAACCCAATGAGCAGTTCTTC
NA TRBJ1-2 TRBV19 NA CASSYRYTLNYGYTF TGTGCCAGTAGCTACAGGTACACCCTTAACTATGGCTACACCTTC
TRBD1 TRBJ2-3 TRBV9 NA CASSEGMGGQATDTQYF TGTGCCAGCAGCGAGGGTATGGGCGGACAGGCGACAGATACGCAGTATTTT
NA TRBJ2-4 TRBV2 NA CASRPLVAKNIQYF TGTGCCAGCAGGCCTTTAGTAGCCAAAAACATTCAGTACTTC
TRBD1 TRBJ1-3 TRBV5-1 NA CASSGTGSSGNTIYF TGCGCCAGCAGCGGGACAGGGTCCTCTGGAAACACCATATATTTT
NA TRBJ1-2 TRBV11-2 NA CASSARELWGYGYTF TGTGCCAGCAGCGCCCGGGAGTTATGGGGCTATGGCTACACCTTC
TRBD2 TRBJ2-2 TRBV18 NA CASSPLAGGANTGELFF TGTGCCAGCTCACCACTAGCGGGGGGCGCGAACACCGGGGAGCTGTTTTTT
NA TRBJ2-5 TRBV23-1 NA CASSQLATPQETQYF TGCGCCAGCAGTCAATTAGCGACTCCTCAAGAGACCCAGTACTTC
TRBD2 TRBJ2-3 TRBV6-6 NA CASRLAGDTQYF TGTGCCAGCAGGCTAGCGGGAGATACGCAGTATTTT
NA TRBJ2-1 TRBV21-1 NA CASSKGTSGGIYNEQFF TGTGCCAGCAGCAAAGGGACTAGCGGGGGAATCTACAATGAGCAGTTCTTC
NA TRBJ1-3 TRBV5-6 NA CASSLTGDGNTIYF TGTGCCAGCAGCTTGACCGGGGATGGAAACACCATATATTTT